A selection of T cell receptor beta chains follows, all from one sample in a study of CD8 T cells in ankylosing spondylitis. Each CDR3 protein is one row after TCRdb ran MiXCR on the 5' RACE reads. The sample includes under 250,000 distinct CDR3 sequences, roughly 8.2% of them seen just once. Sample: blood, either unsorted or a sorted T cell fraction (not recorded which). The receptors were gathered from a female donor with ankylosing spondylitis or in good health (not recorded which). CDR3s include the opening cysteine and the closing phenylalanine or tryptophan. The D gene is left open where the match is weak. Rows give clone size only sometimes, using once, few, many, or a class for an expanded clone.

>NA|TRBJ1-2|many|TRBV5-5
CASVPTGTWDGYTF
TGTGCCAGCGTACCCACGGGAACATGGGATGGCTACACCTTC
>TRBD2|TRBJ2-3|many|TRBV5-5
CASSGLAGPDTQYF
TGTGCCAGCAGCGGGCTAGCGGGACCAGATACGCAGTATTTT
>NA|TRBJ1-5|many|TRBV6-1
CASSDYQPQHF
TGTGCCAGCAGTGATTATCAGCCCCAGCATTTT
>NA|TRBJ2-3|many|TRBV20-1
CSARPSHGLRTDTQYF
TGCAGTGCTAGACCCAGTCACGGCCTTCGCACAGATACGCAGTATTTT
>NA|TRBJ2-1|many|TRBV20-1
CSAGLPYNEQFF
TGCAGTGCCGGACTGCCCTACAATGAGCAGTTCTTC
>NA|TRBJ1-2|many|TRBV29-1
CSVGGPRFNYGYTF
TGCAGCGTTGGGGGCCCCCGGTTTAACTATGGCTACACCTTC
>TRBD2|TRBJ2-3|many|TRBV4-1
CASSQDTPTSGSTTSTDTQYF
TGCGCCAGCAGCCAAGATACCCCGACTAGCGGCTCTACTACTAGCACAGATACGCAGTATTTT
>NA|TRBJ2-7|many|TRBV20-1
CSARGLSNPYEQYF
TGCAGTGCTAGGGGACTGTCAAACCCCTACGAGCAGTACTTC
>NA|TRBJ1-1|many|TRBV4-3
CASTKERGTEAFF
TGCGCCAGCACCAAGGAGCGGGGAACTGAAGCTTTCTTT
>NA|TRBJ2-7|NA|TRBV6-2/TRBV6-3
CASSYSLDLYEQYF
TGTGCCAGCAGTTACTCCCTGGATCTCTACGAGCAGTACTTC
>NA|TRBJ2-7|many|TRBV10-1
CASSPSGGATQYEQYF
TGCGCCAGCAGCCCGTCCGGGGGCGCGACCCAATACGAGCAGTACTTC
>TRBD1|TRBJ2-1|many|TRBV6-2/TRBV6-3
CASSSVNRGYNEQFF
TGTGCCAGCAGTTCAGTCAACAGGGGCTACAATGAGCAGTTCTTC
>TRBD2|TRBJ2-1|many|TRBV11-2
CASSLRLLAGGPSSSSNEQFF
TGTGCCAGCAGCCTCCGATTACTAGCGGGAGGGCCCTCCTCTTCCTCCAATGAGCAGTTCTTC
>NA|TRBJ1-5|many|TRBV5-1
CASSLRPGTQPQHF
TGCGCCAGCAGCTTGAGGCCGGGGACTCAGCCCCAGCATTTT
>TRBD1|TRBJ1-1|NA|TRBV19
CASTITGTGQRTEAFF
TGTGCCAGTACCATCACCGGGACAGGGCAGAGGACTGAAGCTTTCTTT
>NA|TRBJ2-6|many|TRBV6-5
CASSYPTGSGANVLTF
TGTGCCAGCAGTTACCCGACAGGCTCTGGGGCCAACGTCCTGACTTTC
>TRBD2|TRBJ2-1|many|TRBV7-2
CASSRGLAGVGNEQFF
TGTGCCAGCAGCCGCGGACTAGCGGGAGTGGGCAATGAGCAGTTCTTC
>NA|TRBJ2-1|many|TRBV12-3/TRBV12-4
CASSGLNYNEQFF
TGTGCCAGCAGTGGACTGAACTACAATGAGCAGTTCTTC
>TRBD2|TRBJ2-1|many|TRBV10-3
CAISESRAGETYNEQFF
TGTGCCATCAGTGAGTCGAGAGCGGGGGAAACCTACAATGAGCAGTTCTTC
>NA|TRBJ2-5|many|TRBV5-1
CASSLGGEEETQYF
TGCGCCAGCAGCTTGGGAGGGGAAGAAGAGACCCAGTACTTC
>NA|TRBJ2-1|many|TRBV3-1
CASSQKLRDTEQFF
TGTGCCAGCAGCCAAAAGCTCCGGGACACAGAGCAGTTCTTC
>NA|TRBJ2-1|few|TRBV7-2
CASSLLGTSGLF
TGTGCCAGCAGCTTACTGGGTACCTCGGGGCTCTTC
>NA|TRBJ2-7|NA|TRBV5-1
CASSFRDTLYEQYF
TGCGCCAGCAGCTTCCGGGACACCCTATACGAGCAGTACTTC
>NA|TRBJ1-1|NA|TRBV27
CASSVSGQREAFF
TGTGCCAGCAGTGTCTCGGGACAAAGAGAAGCTTTCTTT
>NA|TRBJ1-4|many|TRBV6-1
CATGGWVGEKLFF
TGTGCCACCGGGGGGTGGGTCGGGGAAAAACTGTTTTTT
>NA|TRBJ2-5|many|TRBV11-2
CASSPWIQETQYF
TGTGCCAGCTCCCCTTGGATTCAAGAGACCCAGTACTTC
>TRBD1|TRBJ2-1|few|TRBV7-9
CASSYRGERDNEQFF
TGTGCCAGCAGCTACAGGGGAGAAAGGGACAATGAGCAGTTCTTC
>NA|TRBJ2-7|many|TRBV5-5
CASSSRVNSHEQYF
TGTGCCAGCAGCTCCCGGGTCAATTCCCACGAGCAGTACTTC
>NA|TRBJ2-1|many|TRBV20-1
CSARDRGTYLNEQFF
TGCAGTGCTAGAGATCGGGGGACATACCTCAATGAGCAGTTCTTC
>NA|TRBJ2-2|few|TRBV20-1
CSARRTGELFF
TGCAGTGCTAGACGCACCGGGGAGCTGTTTTTT
>NA|TRBJ2-5|NA|TRBV5-1
CASSDAGRRGETQYF
TGCGCCAGCAGCGACGCGGGACGCCGGGGGGAGACCCAGTACTTC
>NA|TRBJ2-7|many|TRBV7-2
CASSLGGGNVLEQYF
TGTGCCAGCAGCTTAGGAGGAGGGAACGTACTGGAGCAGTACTTC
>NA|TRBJ1-5|many|TRBV12-3/TRBV12-4
CASSLAGFNQPQHF
TGTGCCAGCAGTTTGGCAGGATTTAATCAGCCCCAGCATTTT
>NA|TRBJ2-1|many|TRBV7-2
CASSLRQSNEQFF
TGTGCCAGCAGCTTAAGACAGTCCAATGAGCAGTTCTTC
>TRBD2|TRBJ2-3|many|TRBV15
CATSAGGGTDTQYF
TGTGCCACCAGCGCGGGGGGCGGCACAGATACGCAGTATTTT
>TRBD1|TRBJ2-5|NA|TRBV7-2
CASSFGQGIWTGETQYF
TGTGCCAGCAGCTTTGGACAGGGGATCTGGACAGGGGAGACCCAGTACTTC
>NA|TRBJ2-1|many|TRBV12-3/TRBV12-4
CASSLGGSNEQFF
TGTGCCAGCAGTTTAGGTGGGAGTAATGAGCAGTTCTTC
>TRBD2|TRBJ2-1|many|TRBV3-1
CASSQAGLVFHNEQFF
TGTGCCAGCAGCCAAGCAGGACTAGTCTTCCACAATGAGCAGTTCTTC
>NA|TRBJ2-7|many|TRBV20-1
CSASQGPEQYF
TGCAGTGCTAGTCAGGGTCCCGAGCAGTACTTC
>TRBD2|TRBJ2-7|many|TRBV4-3
CASSQASGGVYEQYF
TGCGCCAGCAGCCAAGCTAGCGGAGGGGTCTACGAGCAGTACTTC
>TRBD2|TRBJ2-5|many|TRBV10-2
CASTNGGTGGETQYF
TGCGCCAGCACTAATGGAGGGACCGGGGGGGAGACCCAGTACTTC
>NA|TRBJ2-7|many|TRBV2
CASSPTRSPYEQYF
TGTGCCAGCAGTCCTACAAGGAGTCCCTACGAGCAGTACTTC
>NA|TRBJ2-7|many|TRBV27
CASSLLDSPYEQYF
TGTGCCAGCAGTTTACTGGACAGCCCCTACGAGCAGTACTTC
>NA|TRBJ1-1|many|TRBV4-3
CASSPQGAWNTEAFF
TGCGCCAGCAGTCCTCAGGGAGCCTGGAACACTGAAGCTTTCTTT
>NA|TRBJ2-7|many|TRBV2
CASSVEYEQYF
TGTGCCAGCAGCGTCGAGTACGAGCAGTACTTC
>NA|TRBJ1-2|many|TRBV25-1
CASSISGAVGYTF
TGTGCCAGCAGCATCTCAGGGGCAGTTGGCTACACCTTC
>NA|TRBJ1-6|NA|TRBV28
CASMDGSSYNSPLHF
TGTGCCAGCATGGACGGAAGCTCCTATAATTCACCCCTCCACTTT
>NA|TRBJ2-1|many|TRBV5-1
CASSLEGLNRAYNEQFF
TGCGCCAGCAGCTTGGAGGGGCTTAACAGAGCCTACAATGAGCAGTTCTTC
>TRBD1|TRBJ2-3|many|TRBV25-1
CASSDPGTGGYSQYF
TGTGCCAGCAGTGATCCCGGGACAGGGGGCTATTCGCAGTATTTT
>TRBD2|TRBJ2-7|many|TRBV15
CATSRDRGDEQYF
TGTGCCACCAGCAGAGACCGGGGGGACGAGCAGTACTTC
>NA|TRBJ2-5|many|TRBV4-3
CASSQEIQGWGTQYF
TGCGCCAGCAGCCAAGAAATCCAGGGATGGGGGACCCAGTACTTC